The clone carrying this T cell receptor (beta chain) was seen once. The germline V gene encodes CDR1 MDHEN and CDR2 SYDVKM. The CDR3 runs 16 residues. Trimming left V 6 bases short and J 0 bases short, with 15 bases between. Source study methods: Amplification of reference gene primers provided the estimated nucleated cell counts. Some clones are missing from TCRdb's copy, which holds only in-frame ones; the method was immunoSEQ multiplex PCR. From that table come the V and J calls and clone size; the DNA was used to work out D and trimming. The sample lists approximately 89,000 clones; over 60% were seen once. The source of the sample is a study of blood T cell repertoires in COVID-19.

The sequencing sample was made of peripheral blood. The clonotype originates from a human donor in a cohort sampled during active COVID-19. The V and J genes are TRBV28 and TRBJ1-5; tentatively, D is TRBD1 (5 bases). The CDR3 protein is CASRPPQGRSNQPQHF. In nucleotides, the CDR3 is TGTGCCAGCAGACCACCCCAGGGCCGTAGCAATCAGCCCCAGCATTTT.